Below are 3 T cell receptor beta chains sequenced from a single sample in a study of T cell repertoires in ileal Crohn's disease. The method was immunoSEQ multiplex PCR; TCRdb's version includes in-frame clones alone and lacks a portion of them. The sample contains around 7,500 clones, roughly 74% of which appear only once. Sequenced material: ileal tissue. The receptors shown here come from an adult with Crohn's disease.

The gene calls are TRBV11-2 and TRBJ2-7; D unclear. Germline CDR1 SGHAT, CDR2 FQNNGV. This CDR3 is built from 12 residues. The V and J ends lost 2 bases and 5 bases respectively, with 7 bases between them. In DNA form, the CDR3 reads TGTGCCAGCAGCTTATCTCCCCACGAGCAGTACTTC. Residues: CASSLSPHEQYF. Full variable domain (rest looked up from reference TRBV11-2 and TRBJ2-7): EAGVAQSPRYKIIEKRQSVAFWCNPISGHATLYWYQQILGQGPKLLIQFQNNGVVDDSQLPKDRFSAERLKGVDSTLKIQPAKLEDSAVYLCASSLSPHEQYFGPGTRLTVT.

In this sample, this clone turned up a few times. This chain links TRBV4-2 with TRBJ1-5, with TRBD1 matching 8 bases. The CDR3 has 15 amino acids. J was trimmed by 0 bases and V by 5 bases; bases with no gene match: 3. Germline CDR1 and CDR2: LGHNA and YNFKEQ. CDR3 coding DNA: TGTGCCAGCAGCTCACAGGGGGATAGCAATCAGCCCCAGCATTTT. Protein product: CASSSQGDSNQPQHF.

The chain links TRBV27 to TRBJ2-2; weak D call: TRBD2 (6 bases). This CDR3 region has 13 residues. Germline assignment: CDR1 MNHEY and CDR2 SMNVEV (reference sequence). Trimming left V 1 base short and J 7 bases short, with 7 bases between. The chain's CDR3 is CASSLFGGGELFF. Here the CDR3 DNA reads TGTGCCAGCAGTTTATTCGGGGGCGGGGAGCTGTTTTTT.